One and the same sample provided the 2 T cell receptor beta chains below, sequenced in a study of cytomegalovirus exposure and HLA in healthy donors. Use of 60 Vbeta and 13 Jbeta primers characterized the PCR. Using immunoSEQ multiplex PCR, the repertoire was profiled, and TCRdb retains in-frame clones only, with some absent. In the table there are 150,000 or so clones, around 82% of which are singletons. Sequencing was performed on PBMCs. Receptors were obtained from a woman aged 50 to 65 in good health and CMV-seropositive.

This clone was seen once. The gene calls are TRBV10-2 and TRBJ1-5; D gene ambiguous. The V end lost 6 bases, the J end lost 6 bases, and 12 bases lay between the germline ends. Per the germline V gene, CDR1 is WSHSY and CDR2 is SAAADI. The CDR3 is made up of 13 amino acids. CDR3 loop: CASSYSGGQPQHF. The CDR3 DNA is TGCGCCAGCAGCTATTCTGGAGGTCAGCCCCAGCATTTT.

The chain is built from TRBV5-1 and TRBJ2-5; D is unresolved. The germline V and J ends were trimmed by 1 base and 5 bases, with 9 bases remaining between them. Germline loops: CDR1 SGHRS, CDR2 YFSETQ. This CDR3 is 13 amino acids long. CDR3 sequence reads: CASSLTGGETQYF. In DNA form, the CDR3 reads TGCGCCAGCAGCTTGACGGGTGGGGAGACCCAGTACTTC.